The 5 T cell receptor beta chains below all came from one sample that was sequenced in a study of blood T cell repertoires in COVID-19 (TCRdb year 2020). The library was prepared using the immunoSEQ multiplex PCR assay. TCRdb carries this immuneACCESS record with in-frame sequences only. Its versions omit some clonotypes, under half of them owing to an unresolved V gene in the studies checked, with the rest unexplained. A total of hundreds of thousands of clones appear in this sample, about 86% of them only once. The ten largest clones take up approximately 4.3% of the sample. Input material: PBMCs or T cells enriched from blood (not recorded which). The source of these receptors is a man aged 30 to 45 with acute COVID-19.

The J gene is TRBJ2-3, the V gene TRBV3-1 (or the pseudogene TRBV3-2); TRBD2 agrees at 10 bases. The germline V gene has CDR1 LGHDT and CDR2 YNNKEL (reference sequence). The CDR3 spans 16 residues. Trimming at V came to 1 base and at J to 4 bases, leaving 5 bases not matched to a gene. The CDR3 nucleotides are TGTGCCAGCAGCCAAGGGTTAGCGGGGGGCCCAGATACGCAGTATTTT. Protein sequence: CASSQGLAGGPDTQYF.

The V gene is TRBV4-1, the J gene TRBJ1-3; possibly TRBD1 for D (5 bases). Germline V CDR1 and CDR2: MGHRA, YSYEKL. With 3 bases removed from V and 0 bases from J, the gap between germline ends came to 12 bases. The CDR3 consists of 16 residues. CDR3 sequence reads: CASSQFDSTSGNTIYF. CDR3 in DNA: TGCGCCAGCAGCCAGTTTGACAGTACCTCTGGAAACACCATATATTTT.

CDR3 sequence reads: CASSRGTAQPEAFF. CDR3 nucleotide sequence: TGTGCCAGCAGCCGTGGGACAGCTCAACCTGAAGCTTTCTTT. The rearrangement uses TRBV6-6 and TRBJ1-1, with TRBD1 matching 7 bases. CDR3 length: 14 residues. V was pared by 6 bases and J by 6 bases, with 10 bases of the junction left unmatched. CDR1 and CDR2 (germline): MNHNY, SVGAGI (reference sequence).

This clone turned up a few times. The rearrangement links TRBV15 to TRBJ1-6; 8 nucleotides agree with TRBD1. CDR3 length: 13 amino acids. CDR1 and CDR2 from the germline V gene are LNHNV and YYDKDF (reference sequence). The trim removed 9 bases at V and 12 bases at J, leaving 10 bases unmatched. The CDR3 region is CATTETGVRPLHF. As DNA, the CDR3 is TGTGCCACGACCGAGACAGGGGTCCGACCCCTCCACTTT.

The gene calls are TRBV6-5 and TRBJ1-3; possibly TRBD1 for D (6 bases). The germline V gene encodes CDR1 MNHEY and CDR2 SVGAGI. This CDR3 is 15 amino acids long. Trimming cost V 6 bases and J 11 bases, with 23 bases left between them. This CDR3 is CASRDLSGQRPAIYF. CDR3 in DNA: TGTGCCAGCAGGGACCTGTCTGGACAGCGCCCGGCCATATATTTT.